This T cell receptor (beta chain) originates from a study of CD8+ T cells in alopecia areata. The germline V gene encodes CDR1 GTSNPN and CDR2 SVGIG (reference sequence). The CDR3 consists of 15 residues. The V and J ends lost 4 bases and 4 bases respectively, with 19 bases between them. This clone was observed a few times. As to treatment: oral pan-JAK inhibitor, 5-10 mg twice daily. In each case, RNA was isolated and then reverse transcribed into cDNA as the sequencing template. Clones were sequenced by immunoSEQ multiplex PCR, and TCRdb holds only the in-frame ones, with some missing. The sample contains fewer than 350,000 clones, 55% to 75% of which appear only once.

The chain couples TRBV30 to TRBJ1-1; D call uncertain. The clonotype was recovered from a human donor with alopecia areata. Sequences were derived from CD4+ T cells sorted from blood, sampled at week 24, from a patient treated with tofacitinib. CDR3 DNA: TGTGCCTGGACCAAACGGGGTATCCGGTCCACTGAAGCTTTCTTT. Translating it yields CAWTKRGIRSTEAFF.